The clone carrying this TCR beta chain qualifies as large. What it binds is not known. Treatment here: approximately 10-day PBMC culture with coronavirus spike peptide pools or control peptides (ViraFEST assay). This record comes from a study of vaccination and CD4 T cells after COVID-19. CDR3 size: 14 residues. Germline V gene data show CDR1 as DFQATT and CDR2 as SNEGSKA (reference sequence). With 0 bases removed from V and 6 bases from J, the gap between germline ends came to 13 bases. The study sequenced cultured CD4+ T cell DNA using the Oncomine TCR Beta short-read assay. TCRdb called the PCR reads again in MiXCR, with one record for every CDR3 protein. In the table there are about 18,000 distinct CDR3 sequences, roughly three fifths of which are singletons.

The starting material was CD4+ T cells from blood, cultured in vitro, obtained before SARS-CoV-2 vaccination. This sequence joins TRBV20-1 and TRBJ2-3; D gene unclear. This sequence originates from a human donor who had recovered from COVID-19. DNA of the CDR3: TGCAGTGCTAGAGATAGGCGGTTCTGGGATACGCAGTATTTT. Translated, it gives CSARDRRFWDTQYF.